Below, 27 T cell receptor beta chains from the same sample are listed, as sequenced in a study of OX40 agonist ivuxolimab in advanced cancers. The method was immunoSEQ multiplex PCR; TCRdb's version includes in-frame clones alone and lacks a portion of them. The sample carries tens of thousands of clones, 80% to 90% recorded once. The sequencing here drew on CD4+ or CD8+ T cells sorted from blood, taken in a trial of the OX40 agonist ivuxolimab. The receptors stem from an adult with an advanced solid tumor such as melanoma, head and neck, liver or kidney cancer.

The chain carries TRBV29-1 and TRBJ1-1; 7 bases agree with TRBD1. With 5 bases clipped from V and 6 bases from J, the junction kept 6 bases outside the gene matches. Germline V gene data show CDR1 as SQVTM and CDR2 as ANQGSEA. The CDR3 totals 12 residues. CDR3 bases: TGCAGCGTTCAACAGGGGAGGTCTGAAGCTTTCTTT. Its protein product is CSVQQGRSEAFF.

The chain recombines TRBV6-6 with TRBJ2-5; the match to TRBD2 covers 13 bases. CDR3 size: 16 residues. CDR1 and CDR2 (germline): MNHNY, SVGAGI (reference sequence). V was clipped by 5 bases and J by 1 base; unmatched bases: 4. Written as DNA, the CDR3 is TGTGCCAGCAGTCACGGGACTAGCGGGACCCAAGAGACCCAGTACTTC. Residues: CASSHGTSGTQETQYF.

This clone was observed a few times. The J gene is TRBJ1-1, the V gene TRBV4-2; no clear D gene. The CDR3 is 16 amino acids. Germline CDR1 LGHNA, CDR2 YNFKEQ. Trimming shortened V by 2 bases and J by 1 base, and 14 bases separated the two germline ends. Here the CDR3 reads CASSQTPGVRNTEAFF. In nucleotides, the CDR3 is TGTGCCAGCAGCCAAACCCCCGGGGTAAGGAACACTGAAGCTTTCTTT.

The CDR3 nucleotides read TGTGCCAGCAGCGACCGGATGTATGGCTACACCTTC. Amino acids: CASSDRMYGYTF. The rearrangement uses TRBV6-1 and TRBJ1-2; D remains unclear. Germline V lookup: CDR1 MNHNS, CDR2 SASEGT. This CDR3 has 12 residues. V was pared by 6 bases and J by 5 bases, with 10 bases between.

The chain joins TRBV6-5 to TRBJ2-7; 8 bases are shared with TRBD1. Trimming at V came to 6 bases and at J to 6 bases, leaving 4 bases not matched to a gene. The CDR3 sequence is 12 residues long. Germline V gene lookup returns CDR1 MNHEY and CDR2 SVGAGI. DNA of the CDR3: TGTGCCAGCAGCCAGACAGGGGCCGAGCAGTACTTC. Translating it yields CASSQTGAEQYF.

The chain joins TRBV20-1 to TRBJ2-1, with no clear D. Germline V gene sequence: CDR1 DFQATT, CDR2 SNEGSKA (reference sequence). The V and J ends lost 0 bases and 9 bases respectively, with 6 bases between them. The CDR3 totals 11 residues. CDR3 in amino acids: CSARDRSEQFF. In DNA, the CDR3 is TGCAGTGCTAGAGATCGCAGTGAGCAGTTCTTC.

The rearrangement joins TRBV5-8 to TRBJ2-3, with D perhaps matching TRBD1 (5 bases). In germline, CDR1 is SGHTS, CDR2 YDEGEE. V gave up 5 bases and J gave up 1 base, with 5 bases separating them. CDR3 length: 12 residues. The CDR3 protein is CASRGGTDTQYF. For the CDR3, the DNA is TGTGCCAGCAGAGGGGGCACAGATACGCAGTATTTT.

The table lists this clone with a count of one. This sequence joins TRBV4-3 and TRBJ1-2; D is perhaps TRBD1 (6 bases). Trimming removed 0 bases from V and 6 bases from J, with 11 bases in between. The CDR3 has 14 residues. Germline V gene data show CDR1 as LGHNA and CDR2 as YSLEER. In DNA form, the CDR3 reads TGCGCCAGCAGCCAAGATCGGGCAGGGGATGGCTACACCTTC. Translated, it gives CASSQDRAGDGYTF.

The V call is TRBV5-1, the J call TRBJ2-5, with TRBD2 as a possible D gene (5 bases). The germline gives CDR1 SGHRS, CDR2 YFSETQ. This CDR3 contains 13 residues. Trimming removed 5 bases at V and 4 bases at J, with 12 bases between. The CDR3 DNA reads as TGCGCCAGCAGTCCTGGACTTTCAGAGACCCAGTACTTC. This translates into CASSPGLSETQYF.

The chain has TRBV2 and TRBJ1-2; D gene uncertain. The V and J ends lost 6 bases and 1 base respectively, with 9 bases between them. Per germline, CDR1 SNHLY and CDR2 FYNNEI. The CDR3 runs 13 residues. CDR3 DNA sequence: TGTGCCAGCAGAAGGACCGGTAACTATGGCTACACCTTC. Its protein is CASRRTGNYGYTF.

The chain is built from TRBV19 and TRBJ1-2; 12 bases fit TRBD1. V shed 11 bases, J shed 2 bases, and the junction held 18 bases outside the gene matches. Germline values: CDR1 LNHDA, CDR2 SQIVND (reference sequence). The length of the CDR3 is 18 residues. The CDR3 bases are TGTGCCGTAGCCGCCGAACCGGGACAGGGGGCCCCAAACTATGGCTACACCTTC. Its protein product is CAVAAEPGQGAPNYGYTF. Complete variable domain (other parts from reference TRBV19 and TRBJ1-2): DGGITQSPKYLFRKEGQNVTLSCEQNLNHDAMYWYRQDPGQGLRLIYYSQIVNDFQKGDIAEGYSVSREKKESFPLTVTSAQKNPTAFYLCAVAAEPGQGAPNYGYTFGSGTRLTVV.

The V call is TRBV21-1, the J call TRBJ2-7; the D call in the table, TRBD1, was not verified against the DNA. TRBV21-1 is deemed a pseudogene. This CDR3 spans 15 amino acids. For the CDR3, the DNA is TGTGCCAGCAGCAAAAAGACAGATCTATTCTACGAGCAGTACTTC. It is translated as CASSKKTDLFYEQYF.

V gene TRBV5-4 combines with J gene TRBJ2-3; D unresolved. Trimming stripped 4 bases from V and 1 base from J, with 7 bases between. Germline loops: CDR1 SGHNT, CDR2 YYREEE (reference sequence). The CDR3 consists of 13 residues. CDR3 sequence reads: CASSRAGTDTQYF. The CDR3 bases are TGTGCCAGCAGCCGCGCGGGCACAGATACGCAGTATTTT.

The rearrangement uses TRBV11-2 and TRBJ2-4; D not resolved. The V end was cut by 2 bases, the J end by 0 bases, with 5 bases between. The length of the CDR3 is 14 residues. Germline lookup yields CDR1 SGHAT and CDR2 FQNNGV. The CDR3 sequence: CASSLRVAKNIQYF. Written as DNA, the CDR3 is TGTGCCAGCAGCTTACGGGTAGCCAAAAACATTCAGTACTTC.

This clone was found a few times. V and J are TRBV13 and TRBJ1-3; 7 bases line up with TRBD1. CDR1 is PRHDT, CDR2 FYEKMQ, per germline (reference sequence). The CDR3 has 13 amino acids. V was clipped by 8 bases and J by 6 bases; unmatched bases: 7. CDR3 loop: CASRRDRVNTIYF. CDR3 in DNA: TGTGCCAGCCGAAGGGACAGAGTAAACACCATATATTTT.

This clone was detected once. The chain uses TRBV7-2 and TRBJ2-1; TRBD2 matches 11 bases. This CDR3 has 15 residues. The ends lost 3 bases at V and 9 bases at J; junction bases unmatched: 7. The germline V gene has CDR1 SGHTA and CDR2 FQGNSA. This CDR3 is CASSFTSGSPLEQFF. The CDR3 DNA follows: TGTGCCAGCAGCTTCACTAGCGGGAGTCCACTTGAGCAGTTCTTC. The variable domain in full, with the rest retrieved from reference TRBV7-2 and TRBJ2-1, is GAGVSQSPSNKVTEKGKDVELRCDPISGHTALYWYRQSLGQGLEFLIYFQGNSAPDKSGLPSDRFSAERTGGSVSTLTIQRTQQEDSAVYLCASSFTSGSPLEQFFGPGTRLTVL.

This clone was counted a single time. The CDR3 is CASSLEGSYNSPLHF. CDR3 DNA sequence: TGTGCCAGCAGCTTAGAGGGTTCCTATAATTCACCCCTCCACTTT. The chain recombines TRBV7-9 with TRBJ1-6; D is ambiguous. V shed 1 base and J shed 1 base, with 5 bases lying between them. Germline V gives CDR1 SEHNR, CDR2 FQNEAQ (reference sequence). CDR3 size: 15 residues.

The V call is TRBV6-4, the J call TRBJ1-6, with 7 bases lining up with TRBD1. CDR1 MRHNA and CDR2 SNTAGT come from the germline V gene. CDR3 size: 14 residues. V trimming: 6 bases; J trimming: 7 bases; junction bases outside the gene matches: 6. The CDR3: CASRADRANSPLHF. Here the CDR3 DNA reads TGTGCCAGCAGAGCCGACAGGGCAAATTCACCCCTCCACTTT.

This chain's CDR3 is CASSSRGTSGRVGETQYF. CDR3 sequence (DNA): TGTGCCAGTAGTTCACGGGGGACTAGCGGGAGAGTAGGAGAGACCCAGTACTTC. The gene calls are TRBV19 and TRBJ2-5; 14 nucleotides match TRBD2. The CDR3 has 18 amino acids. CDR1 and CDR2 from the germline V gene are LNHDA and SQIVND (reference sequence). V trimming: 5 bases; J trimming: 4 bases; junction bases outside the gene matches: 12. Filled out from reference TRBV19 and TRBJ2-5, the complete variable domain reads DGGITQSPKYLFRKEGQNVTLSCEQNLNHDAMYWYRQDPGQGLRLIYYSQIVNDFQKGDIAEGYSVSREKKESFPLTVTSAQKNPTAFYLCASSSRGTSGRVGETQYFGPGTRLLVL.

The chain employs TRBV4-2 and TRBJ2-6, with 12 nucleotides matching TRBD2. The J segment lost 3 bases and the V segment lost 0 bases, leaving 6 bases of the junction unmatched. The CDR3 totals 19 residues. Germline V lookup: CDR1 LGHNA, CDR2 YNFKEQ. CDR3 in amino acids: CASSQDALAGGRGANVLTF. CDR3 coding DNA: TGTGCCAGCAGCCAAGATGCGCTAGCGGGAGGGCGTGGGGCCAACGTCCTGACTTTC.

This CDR3 is CASSERDEKLFF. The CDR3, as DNA: TGTGCCAGCAGTGAAAGGGATGAAAAACTGTTTTTT. The V gene is TRBV6-1, the J gene TRBJ1-4; unclear D gene. Germline V CDR1 and CDR2: MNHNS, SASEGT. The CDR3 is 12 residues long. V shed 2 bases and J shed 6 bases, with 4 bases lying between them.

The V gene is TRBV27, the J gene TRBJ2-7, with unresolved D. The V gene's germline CDR1 is MNHEY and CDR2 SMNVEV (reference sequence). Trimming stripped 3 bases from V and 4 bases from J, with 4 bases between. The CDR3 has 11 amino acids. CDR3 protein: CASSFIYEQYF. Here the CDR3 DNA reads TGTGCCAGCAGTTTTATTTACGAGCAGTACTTC.

CDR3 DNA: TGCGCCAGCAGCCAAGAAGTAGGGACCGCAAGGCTCGGAAACACCATATATTTT. Protein product: CASSQEVGTARLGNTIYF. The chain uses TRBV4-1 and TRBJ1-3; D might be TRBD1 (5 bases). V lost 0 bases and J lost 4, with 19 bases in between. Looked up from germline, CDR1 is MGHRA and CDR2 is YSYEKL. This CDR3 region has 18 residues.

The chain links TRBV5-1 to TRBJ2-7; 7 bases fit TRBD1. Germline trimming cut 0 bases from V and 0 bases from J; bases unmatched to any gene: 6. The germline gives CDR1 SGHRS, CDR2 YFSETQ. This CDR3 spans 16 amino acids. For the CDR3, the DNA is TGCGCCAGCAGCTTGGTAGGGGGCAGAGCCTCCTACGAGCAGTACTTC. This gives the protein CASSLVGGRASYEQYF.

The rearrangement links TRBV5-4 to TRBJ2-7; 15 bases map to TRBD2. The CDR3 contains 16 residues. From germline, CDR1 is SGHNT and CDR2 YYREEE (reference sequence). The J segment lost 3 bases and the V segment lost 4 bases, leaving 5 bases of the junction unmatched. The CDR3 is CASSTGLAGGGYEQYF. DNA of the CDR3: TGTGCCAGCAGCACCGGACTAGCGGGAGGGGGCTACGAGCAGTACTTC.

The chain combines TRBV27 with TRBJ1-3; the D is unclear. V dropped 4 bases and J dropped 0 bases, with 13 bases sitting between them. CDR1 is MNHEY and CDR2 is SMNVEV in the germline V gene (reference sequence). This CDR3 has 16 residues. The CDR3 loop reads CASSSGRINSGNTIYF. The CDR3 bases are TGTGCCAGCAGTTCAGGACGGATTAACTCTGGAAACACCATATATTTT.

This chain links TRBV7-9 with TRBJ2-1; 7 bases fit TRBD1. The CDR3 sequence is 15 residues long. From germline, CDR1 is SEHNR and CDR2 FQNEAQ (reference sequence). Trimming cost V 4 bases and J 0 bases; bases outside gene matches: 3. CDR3 sequence: CASSSGGFSYNEQFF. Written as DNA, the CDR3 is TGTGCCAGCAGCTCAGGGGGATTCTCCTACAATGAGCAGTTCTTC.